Described below is a single TCR beta chain sequence and its context. What it recognizes is unknown. The data stem from a study of shared clonotypes between healthy human individuals. Broader study findings: Around 5% of naive CD4 clonotypes were common to several donors.

CD45RO-negative, CCR7-selected cells formed the naive CD8 fraction, which excluded terminally differentiated effector memory CD45RA+ cells. The protocol was immunoSEQ multiplex PCR, while the TCRdb copy is restricted to in-frame clones and leaves out a portion. The data contain about 820,000 clones, 85% to 95% of them singletons. The CDR3 is 14 residues long. The V and J ends lost 5 bases and 4 bases respectively, with 9 bases between them. The germline gives CDR1 SEHNR, CDR2 FQNEAQ (reference sequence). The source of this sequence is a man aged 30 to 45 in good health. This sequence joins TRBV7-9 and TRBJ2-6; the D is unclear. The material sequenced was naive CD8+ T cells sorted from blood. The CDR3 DNA is TGTGCCAGCAGCCTCGTCCGAGGGGCCAACGTCCTGACTTTC. Translation: CASSLVRGANVLTF.